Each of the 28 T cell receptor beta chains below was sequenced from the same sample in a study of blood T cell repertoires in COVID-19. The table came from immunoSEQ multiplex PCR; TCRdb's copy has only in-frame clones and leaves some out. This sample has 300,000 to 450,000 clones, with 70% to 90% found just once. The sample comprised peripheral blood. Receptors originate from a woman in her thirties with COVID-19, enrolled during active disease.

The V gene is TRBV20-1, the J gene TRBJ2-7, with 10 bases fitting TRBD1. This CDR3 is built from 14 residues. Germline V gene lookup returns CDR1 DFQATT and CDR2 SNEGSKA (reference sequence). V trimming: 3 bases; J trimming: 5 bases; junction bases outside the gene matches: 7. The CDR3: CSASRQGAVHEQYF. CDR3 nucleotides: TGCAGTGCTAGTAGACAGGGGGCCGTTCACGAGCAGTACTTC.

The CDR3 DNA is TGTGCCAGCAGCTCGGGACTAGCGGGACTCTACGAGCAGTACTTC. As protein: CASSSGLAGLYEQYF. The genes are TRBV7-8 and TRBJ2-7; the match to TRBD2 covers 13 bases. The CDR3 covers 15 residues. Per germline, CDR1 SGHVS and CDR2 FQNEAQ. The V and J ends lost 4 bases and 3 bases, in that order; junction bases with no gene match: 3.

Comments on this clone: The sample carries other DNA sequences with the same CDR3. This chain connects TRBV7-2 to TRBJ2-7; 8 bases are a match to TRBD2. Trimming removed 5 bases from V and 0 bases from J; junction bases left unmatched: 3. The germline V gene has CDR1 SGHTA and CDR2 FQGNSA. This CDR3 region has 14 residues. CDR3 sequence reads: CASSRTSGSYEQYF. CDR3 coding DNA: TGTGCCAGCAGCCGCACTAGCGGCTCCTACGAGCAGTACTTC.

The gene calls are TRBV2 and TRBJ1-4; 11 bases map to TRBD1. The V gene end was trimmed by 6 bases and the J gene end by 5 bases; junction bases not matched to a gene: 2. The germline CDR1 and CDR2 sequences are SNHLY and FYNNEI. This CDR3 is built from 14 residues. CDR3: CASRGTGGNEKLFF. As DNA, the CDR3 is TGTGCCAGCAGAGGGACAGGGGGAAATGAAAAACTGTTTTTT.

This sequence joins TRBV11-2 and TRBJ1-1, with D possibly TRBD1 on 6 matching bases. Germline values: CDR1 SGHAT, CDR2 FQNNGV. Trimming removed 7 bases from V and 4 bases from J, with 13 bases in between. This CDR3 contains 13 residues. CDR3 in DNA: TGTGCCAGCACCCGTACAGGGCTCACTGAAGCTTTCTTT. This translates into CASTRTGLTEAFF.

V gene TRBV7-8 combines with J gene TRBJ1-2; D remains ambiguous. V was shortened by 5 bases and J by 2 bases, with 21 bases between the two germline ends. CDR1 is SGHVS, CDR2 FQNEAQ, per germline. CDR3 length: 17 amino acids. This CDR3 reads CASSPSEFGNQNYGYTF. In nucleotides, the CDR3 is TGTGCCAGCAGCCCATCGGAGTTTGGCAACCAAAACTATGGCTACACCTTC.

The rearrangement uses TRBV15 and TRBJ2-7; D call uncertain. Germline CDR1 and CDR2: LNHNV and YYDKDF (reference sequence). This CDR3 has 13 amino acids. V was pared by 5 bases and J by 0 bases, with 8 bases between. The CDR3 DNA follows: TGTGCCACCAGCCGCGGCCACTCCTACGAGCAGTACTTC. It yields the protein CATSRGHSYEQYF.

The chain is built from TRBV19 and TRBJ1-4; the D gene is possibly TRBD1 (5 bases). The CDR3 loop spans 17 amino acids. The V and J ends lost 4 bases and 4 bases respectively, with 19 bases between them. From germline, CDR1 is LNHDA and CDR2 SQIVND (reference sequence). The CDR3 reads CASSTQTALWGNEKLFF. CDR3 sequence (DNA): TGTGCCAGTAGTACGCAGACAGCCCTCTGGGGTAATGAAAAACTGTTTTTT.

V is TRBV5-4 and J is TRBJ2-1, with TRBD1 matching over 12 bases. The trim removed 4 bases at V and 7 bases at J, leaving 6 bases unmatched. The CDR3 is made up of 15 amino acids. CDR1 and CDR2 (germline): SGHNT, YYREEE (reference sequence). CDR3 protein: CASSKGQGAGNEQFF. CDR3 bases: TGTGCCAGCAGCAAGGGACAGGGGGCGGGGAATGAGCAGTTCTTC.

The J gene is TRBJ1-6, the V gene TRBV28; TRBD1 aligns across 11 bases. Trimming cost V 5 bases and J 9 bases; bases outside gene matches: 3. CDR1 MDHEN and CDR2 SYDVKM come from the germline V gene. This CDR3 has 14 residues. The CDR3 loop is CASSGTGGASPLHF. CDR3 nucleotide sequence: TGTGCCAGCAGTGGGACAGGGGGAGCTTCACCCCTCCACTTT.

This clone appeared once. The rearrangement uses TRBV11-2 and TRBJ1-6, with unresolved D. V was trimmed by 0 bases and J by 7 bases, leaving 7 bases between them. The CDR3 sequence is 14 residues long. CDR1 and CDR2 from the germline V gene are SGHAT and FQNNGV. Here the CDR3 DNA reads TGTGCCAGCAGCTTAGATGCGGTGAATTCACCCCTCCACTTT. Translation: CASSLDAVNSPLHF.

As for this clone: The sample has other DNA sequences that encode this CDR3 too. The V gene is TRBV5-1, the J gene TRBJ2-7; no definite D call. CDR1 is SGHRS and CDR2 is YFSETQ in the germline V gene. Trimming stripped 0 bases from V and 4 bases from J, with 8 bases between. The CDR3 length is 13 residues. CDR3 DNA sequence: TGCGCCAGCAGCTTGGTGGCATCATACGAGCAGTACTTC. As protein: CASSLVASYEQYF.

The CDR3 sequence is CASSEGLPYEQYF. The CDR3 DNA sequence: TGTGCCAGCAGTGAAGGACTACCATACGAGCAGTACTTC. The gene calls are TRBV2 and TRBJ2-7; D may be TRBD2 (5 bases). The CDR3 is 13 residues long. Germline-derived CDR1 and CDR2 are SNHLY and FYNNEI. The germline V and J ends were trimmed by 1 base and 4 bases, with 8 bases remaining between them.

The CDR3 sequence is CASSLQGNLEQYF. The CDR3 DNA reads TGTGCCAGCAGTCTACAGGGGAATCTCGAGCAGTACTTC. The chain has TRBV2 and TRBJ2-7; 7 nucleotides match TRBD1. V was clipped by 5 bases and J by 6 bases; unmatched bases: 7. The CDR3 is 13 amino acids. Germline CDR1 SNHLY, CDR2 FYNNEI.

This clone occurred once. CDR3 residues: CASSSGPPANQPQHF. The CDR3 DNA reads as TGTGCCAGTAGTAGCGGGCCTCCCGCTAATCAGCCCCAGCATTTT. The chain combines TRBV19 with TRBJ1-5; no clear D gene. This CDR3 has 15 amino acids. Germline V gene sequence: CDR1 LNHDA, CDR2 SQIVND (reference sequence). Trimming took off 4 bases at V and 4 bases at J, with 14 bases between the two ends.

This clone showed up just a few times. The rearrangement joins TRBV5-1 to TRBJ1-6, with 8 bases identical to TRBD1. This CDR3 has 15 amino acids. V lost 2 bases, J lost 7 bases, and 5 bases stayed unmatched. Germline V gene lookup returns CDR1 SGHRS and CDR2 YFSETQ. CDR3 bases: TGCGCCAGCAGCTTAGGGGACAGGATCAATTCACCCCTCCACTTT. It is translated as CASSLGDRINSPLHF.

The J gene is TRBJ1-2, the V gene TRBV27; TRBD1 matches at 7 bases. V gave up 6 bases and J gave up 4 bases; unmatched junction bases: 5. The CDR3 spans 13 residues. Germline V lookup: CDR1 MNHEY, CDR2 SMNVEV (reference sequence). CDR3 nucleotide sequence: TGTGCCAGCAGACAAGGGACAGCCTATGGCTACACCTTC. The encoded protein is CASRQGTAYGYTF.

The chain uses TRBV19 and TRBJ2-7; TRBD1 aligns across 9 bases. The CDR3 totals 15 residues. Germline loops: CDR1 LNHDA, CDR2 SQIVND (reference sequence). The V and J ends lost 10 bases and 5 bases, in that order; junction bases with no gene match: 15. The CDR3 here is CANIPSRTGDHEQYF. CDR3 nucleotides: TGTGCCAATATCCCCAGCCGGACAGGGGACCACGAGCAGTACTTC.

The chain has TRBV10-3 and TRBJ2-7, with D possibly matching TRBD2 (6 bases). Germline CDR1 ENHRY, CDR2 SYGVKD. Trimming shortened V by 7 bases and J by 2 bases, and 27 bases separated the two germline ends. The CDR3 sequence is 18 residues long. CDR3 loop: CAITPGAGGGSGAYEQYF. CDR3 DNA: TGTGCCATCACCCCGGGAGCTGGAGGTGGTAGCGGAGCCTACGAGCAGTACTTC.

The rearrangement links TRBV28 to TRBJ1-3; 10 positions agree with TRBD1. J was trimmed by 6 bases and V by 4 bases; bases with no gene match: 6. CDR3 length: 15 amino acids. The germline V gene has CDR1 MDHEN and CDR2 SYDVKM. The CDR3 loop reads CASSSPGQGPNTIYF. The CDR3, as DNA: TGTGCCAGCAGTTCGCCGGGACAGGGGCCAAACACCATATATTTT.

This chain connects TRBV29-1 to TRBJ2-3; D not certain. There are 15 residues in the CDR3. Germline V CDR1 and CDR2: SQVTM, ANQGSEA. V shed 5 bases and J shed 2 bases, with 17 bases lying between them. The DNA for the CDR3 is TGCAGCGTTTCCTCGTCTGGGCAGCTCACAGATACGCAGTATTTT. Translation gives CSVSSSGQLTDTQYF.

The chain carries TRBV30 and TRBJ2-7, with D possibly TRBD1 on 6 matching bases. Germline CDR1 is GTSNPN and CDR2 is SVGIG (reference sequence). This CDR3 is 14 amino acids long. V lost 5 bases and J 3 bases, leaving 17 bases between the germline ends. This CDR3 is CAWAPRQEFYEQYF. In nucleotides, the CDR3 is TGTGCCTGGGCGCCCCGACAGGAATTCTACGAGCAGTACTTC.

The CDR3 region has the DNA TGCGCCAGCAGTGCCCAGGTTCTCGAGCAGTACTTC. Amino acids: CASSAQVLEQYF. J is TRBJ2-7 and V is TRBV10-1; D is unresolved. The CDR3 covers 12 residues. Looked up from germline, CDR1 is WNHNN and CDR2 is SYGVQD (reference sequence). With 4 bases removed from V and 6 bases from J, the gap between germline ends came to 10 bases.

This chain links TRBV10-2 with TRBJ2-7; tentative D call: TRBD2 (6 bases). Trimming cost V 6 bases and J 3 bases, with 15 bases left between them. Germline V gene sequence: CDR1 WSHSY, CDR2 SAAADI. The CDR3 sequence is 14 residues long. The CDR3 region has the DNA TGCGCCAGCAGGCCTTCGGGACTGCTCTACGAGCAGTACTTC. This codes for CASRPSGLLYEQYF.

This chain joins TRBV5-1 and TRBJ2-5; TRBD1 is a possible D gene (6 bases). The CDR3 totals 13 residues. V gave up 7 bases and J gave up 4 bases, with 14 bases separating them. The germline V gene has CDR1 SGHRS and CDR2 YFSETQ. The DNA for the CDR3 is TGCGCCAGCCTTTTGGGGGCGGGAGAGACCCAGTACTTC. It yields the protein CASLLGAGETQYF.

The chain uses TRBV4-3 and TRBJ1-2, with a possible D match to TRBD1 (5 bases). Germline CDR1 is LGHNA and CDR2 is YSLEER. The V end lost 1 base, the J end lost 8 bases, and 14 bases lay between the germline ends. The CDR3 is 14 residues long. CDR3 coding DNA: TGCGCCAGCAGCCAAGGAGAACAGGTCGTGGGCTACACCTTC. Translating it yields CASSQGEQVVGYTF.

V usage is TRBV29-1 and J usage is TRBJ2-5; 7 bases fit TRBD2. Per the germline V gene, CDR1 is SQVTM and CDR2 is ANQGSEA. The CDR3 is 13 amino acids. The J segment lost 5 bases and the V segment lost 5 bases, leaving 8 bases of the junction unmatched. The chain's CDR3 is CSVREGRWETQYF. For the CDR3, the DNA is TGCAGCGTTAGGGAGGGACGTTGGGAGACCCAGTACTTC.

CDR3 region: CASSSGQGYYEQYF. The CDR3 DNA reads as TGTGCCAGCAGCTCCGGACAGGGATACTACGAGCAGTACTTC. The chain joins TRBV7-2 to TRBJ2-7, with TRBD1 matching 8 bases. From germline, CDR1 is SGHTA and CDR2 FQGNSA. The CDR3 sequence is 14 residues long. V trimming: 4 bases; J trimming: 3 bases; junction bases outside the gene matches: 5.